These 3 T cell receptor beta chains were all obtained from the same sample, sequenced in a study of blood T cell repertoires in COVID-19. TCRdb's table, derived via immunoSEQ multiplex PCR, lists solely in-frame clones and lacks some. Found here are around 300,000 clones, 85% to 90% of them singletons; the top ten hold under 3%. Sequenced input: PBMCs or T cells enriched from blood (not recorded which). The receptors derive from a woman younger than 30 who had recovered from COVID-19.

The chain employs TRBV2 and TRBJ2-1, with TRBD2 matching 10 bases. V lost 7 bases to trimming and J lost 8 bases; unmatched junction nucleotides: 5. The CDR3 sequence is 13 residues long. Germline lookup yields CDR1 SNHLY and CDR2 FYNNEI. This CDR3 is CASMGTSAYEQFF. The CDR3 DNA is TGTGCCAGCATGGGGACTAGCGCCTATGAGCAGTTCTTC.

V is TRBV29-1 and J is TRBJ1-5, with 8 bases identical to TRBD1. The junction had 17 bases not matched to a gene; V was cut back by 7 bases and J by 6 bases. This CDR3 is built from 16 residues. Germline assignment: CDR1 SQVTM and CDR2 ANQGSEA. The CDR3 coding sequence is TGCAGCGGGGGGTGCGGGACAGGACCCAGGGGTCAGCCCCAGCATTTT. Translated: CSGGCGTGPRGQPQHF.

J is TRBJ1-2 and V is TRBV10-2, with 8 nucleotides matching TRBD1. The CDR3 spans 15 residues. Germline V gives CDR1 WSHSY, CDR2 SAAADI. With V trimmed by 0 bases and J by 5 bases, 5 bases remained unmatched. The CDR3 reads CASSESWTGRYGYTF. The CDR3 nucleotides read TGCGCCAGCAGTGAGTCGTGGACAGGGCGTTATGGCTACACCTTC.